The sample holds a few counts of the clone carrying this T cell receptor beta chain. TCR beta VDJ and CDR3 were profiled, and genomic DNA was the template. Via MiXCR, TCRdb re-called the reads, giving one row per CDR3 protein. The data contain about 190,000 distinct CDR3 sequences, less than 65% of them singletons. The data were taken from a study of CD8+CD57+ T cells in acquired aplastic anemia. This CDR3 has 14 residues. J gave up 5 bases and V 3 bases, and 7 bases lay outside the gene matches. The germline V gene encodes CDR1 SGDLS and CDR2 YYNGEE. Specimen: sorted CD4+, CD8+, or CD8+CD57+ T cells (not recorded which) from PBMCs. This TCR was sampled from a human donor with severe aplastic anemia or a healthy control (not recorded which). The gene calls are TRBV9 and TRBJ2-5; 7 nucleotides line up with TRBD2. Written as DNA, the CDR3 is TGTGCCAGCAGCGCCTGGGGGGGGGGGGAGACCCAGTACTTC. This gives the protein CASSAWGGGETQYF. Looking up the rest from reference TRBV9 and TRBJ2-5 gives the full variable domain: DSGVTQTPKHLITATGQRVTLRCSPRSGDLSVYWYQQSLDQGLQFLIQYYNGEERAKGNILERFSAQQFPDLHSELNLSSLELGDSALYFCASSAWGGGETQYFGPGTRLLVL.